What follows are 21 T cell receptor beta chains derived from one specimen sequenced in a study of a mutant IDH1 vaccine in newly diagnosed glioma (dated by TCRdb to the early 2020s). Explained via the paper, the time point label denotes: week 47, end of study. Each vaccine dose, consisting of 300 ug of a 20-mer mutant IDH1 peptide in Montanide, was administered subcutaneously with topical imiquimod. The method was the immunoSEQ multiplex PCR assay. As stored in TCRdb, this immuneACCESS dataset retains in-frame rearrangements with V and J assigned. A fraction of the clones does not appear; measured against another copy, unresolved V genes explain less than half of the discrepancy, and the remainder lacks a known reason. The sample includes 50,000 to 70,000 clones, with about four fifths observed a single time. The ten largest clonotypes hold roughly 3% of the sample. Their antigens remain unidentified.

The starting material was PBMCs, obtained from a glioma patient whose treatment included an IDH1 peptide vaccine. Source of these receptors: a woman between 45 and 65 years old with glioma.

This chain joins TRBV19 and TRBJ2-1; 11 bases map to TRBD2. V dropped 9 bases and J dropped 3; count of bases not matched to a gene: 4. This CDR3 spans 14 amino acids. Germline CDR1 LNHDA, CDR2 SQIVND (reference sequence). CDR3 in amino acids: CASMTSGDYNEQFF. The CDR3 DNA is TGTGCCAGCATGACTAGCGGGGACTACAATGAGCAGTTCTTC.

CDR3 sequence: CASGTGGAGANVLTF. CDR3 nucleotide sequence: TGTGCCAGCGGGACAGGGGGCGCTGGGGCCAACGTCCTGACTTTC. V and J are TRBV27 and TRBJ2-6; 12 bases line up with TRBD1. The CDR3 has 15 amino acids. The germline V gene encodes CDR1 MNHEY and CDR2 SMNVEV (reference sequence). Unmatched junction bases numbered 1, after V lost 8 bases and J lost 2 bases. The variable domain in full, completed from reference TRBV27 and TRBJ2-6, reads EAQVTQNPRYLITVTGKKLTVTCSQNMNHEYMSWYRQDPGLGLRQIYYSMNVEVTDKGDVPEGYKVSRKEKRNFPLILESPSPNQTSLYFCASGTGGAGANVLTFGAGSRLTVL.

V gene TRBV7-6 combines with J gene TRBJ2-5; no definite D call. Germline lookup yields CDR1 SGHVS and CDR2 FNYEAQ. V was clipped by 5 bases and J by 2 bases, with 3 bases between them. This CDR3 has 11 residues. This CDR3 is CASSHQETQYF. The CDR3 nucleotides are TGTGCCAGCAGCCATCAAGAGACCCAGTACTTC.

There are a few counts of this clone. V and J are TRBV5-1 and TRBJ2-1; 8 bases line up with TRBD2. This CDR3 has 14 amino acids. The germline V gene has CDR1 SGHRS and CDR2 YFSETQ. J gave up 0 bases and V 5 bases, and 1 base lay outside the gene matches. DNA of the CDR3: TGCGCCAGCAGAGGGACTAGCTCCTACAATGAGCAGTTCTTC. Translated, it gives CASRGTSSYNEQFF.

This sequence joins TRBV6-5 and TRBJ1-1; possible D gene TRBD1, 5 bases. Looked up from germline, CDR1 is MNHEY and CDR2 is SVGAGI. This CDR3 region has 16 residues. Trimming took 0 bases from V and 4 from J, leaving 15 bases between them. The CDR3 nucleotides are TGTGCCAGCAGTTACTCGATGGGGGGTGGCGGCACTGAAGCTTTCTTT. Amino acid sequence: CASSYSMGGGGTEAFF.

The chain links TRBV19 to TRBJ2-2, with 7 bases identical to TRBD1. The CDR3 consists of 14 residues. Trimming at V came to 10 bases and at J to 0 bases, leaving 5 bases not matched to a gene. Germline V lookup: CDR1 LNHDA, CDR2 SQIVND (reference sequence). The CDR3 region has the DNA TGTGCCACTAGACAGGGTTCGAACACCGGGGAGCTGTTTTTT. Protein product: CATRQGSNTGELFF.

This clone was observed a few times. The J gene is TRBJ1-6, the V gene TRBV10-3; D ambiguous. The V gene lost 6 bases and the J gene lost 5 bases, with 5 bases spanning the gap. This CDR3 has 12 residues. The germline gives CDR1 ENHRY, CDR2 SYGVKD. CDR3 sequence (DNA): TGTGCCATCAGAGATCATAATTCACCCCTCCACTTT. Amino acid sequence: CAIRDHNSPLHF.

The chain carries TRBV2 and TRBJ2-1; no reliable D call. Germline V gene data show CDR1 as SNHLY and CDR2 as FYNNEI. Trimming removed 4 bases from V and 5 bases from J, with 3 bases in between. The CDR3 is 11 residues long. The CDR3 DNA is TGTGCCAGCAGTGGAAACAATGAGCAGTTCTTC. Translated: CASSGNNEQFF.

CDR3 region: CASSFVDRDPNEQYF. CDR3 coding DNA: TGTGCCAGCAGCTTCGTCGACCGGGACCCCAACGAGCAGTACTTC. The gene calls are TRBV5-6 and TRBJ2-7; perhaps D is TRBD1 or TRBD2 (5 bases each). Trimming shortened V by 2 bases and J by 5 bases, and 17 bases separated the two germline ends. The CDR3 runs 15 residues. The germline V gene has CDR1 SGHDT and CDR2 YYEEEE.

The gene calls are TRBV5-1 and TRBJ2-1; 12 positions match TRBD2. Per germline, CDR1 SGHRS and CDR2 YFSETQ. The V gene end was trimmed by 5 bases and the J gene end by 0 bases; junction bases not matched to a gene: 6. There are 17 residues in the CDR3. CDR3 in DNA: TGCGCCAGCAGTTCGGCTAGCGGGGGGGCCTCCTACAATGAGCAGTTCTTC. This sequence encodes CASSSASGGASYNEQFF.

CDR3 DNA sequence: TGTGCCAGTAGTGTTTTGGGGTATGGCTACACCTTC. Its protein product is CASSVLGYGYTF. The genes are TRBV19 and TRBJ1-2, with no clear D. There are 12 residues in the CDR3. Germline V gene sequence: CDR1 LNHDA, CDR2 SQIVND (reference sequence). Trimming took off 5 bases at V and 5 bases at J, with 9 bases between the two ends.

The chain has TRBV4-3 and TRBJ2-7; maybe TRBD1 (6 bases). The ends were cut back, 0 bases at V and 6 bases at J, with 9 bases in the middle. CDR1 LGHNA and CDR2 YSLEER come from the germline V gene. CDR3 length: 13 amino acids. The CDR3 DNA reads as TGCGCCAGCAGCCAAGATCAGGGGTTCGAGCAGTACTTC. Its protein product is CASSQDQGFEQYF.

This chain uses TRBV28 with TRBJ2-1; D is unclear. The CDR3 sequence is 14 residues long. V was cut by 2 bases and J by 5 bases, with 10 bases left in between. CDR1 and CDR2 (germline): MDHEN, SYDVKM. For the CDR3, the DNA is TGTGCCAGCAGTTTACTCCGACTCGACAATGAGCAGTTCTTC. Translating gives CASSLLRLDNEQFF.

In DNA form, the CDR3 reads TGCGCCAGCAGCTTGGACCAAGAGACCCAGTACTTC. Its translation: CASSLDQETQYF. The chain has TRBV5-1 and TRBJ2-5; D not certain. There are 12 residues in the CDR3. The V end was cut by 0 bases, the J end by 0 bases, with 0 bases between. Per the germline V gene, CDR1 is SGHRS and CDR2 is YFSETQ. The full variable domain, rest sourced from reference TRBV5-1 and TRBJ2-5, is KAGVTQTPRYLIKTRGQQVTLSCSPISGHRSVSWYQQTPGQGLQFLFEYFSETQRNKGNFPGRFSGRQFSNSRSEMNVSTLELGDSALYLCASSLDQETQYFGPGTRLLVL.

The V call is TRBV6-6, the J call TRBJ2-7; 14 bases fit TRBD2. Per germline, CDR1 MNHNY and CDR2 SVGAGI (reference sequence). V gave up 7 bases and J gave up 10 bases; unmatched junction bases: 9. CDR3 length: 14 amino acids. CDR3 residues: CASIAGTSGGAQYF. The CDR3 nucleotides are TGTGCCAGCATCGCCGGGACTAGCGGGGGAGCCCAGTACTTC.

This clone was detected once. J is TRBJ2-4 and V is TRBV29-1; 10 bases are a match to TRBD1. The CDR3 extends over 14 amino acids. From germline, CDR1 is SQVTM and CDR2 ANQGSEA. V gave up 6 bases and J gave up 5 bases; unmatched junction bases: 7. As DNA, the CDR3 is TGCAGCGTAGGGGGACAGGGGATCCAAAACATTCAGTACTTC. Protein product: CSVGGQGIQNIQYF.

This sequence joins TRBV13 and TRBJ2-5, with D uncertain. V was shortened by 5 bases and J by 5 bases, with 18 bases between the two germline ends. This CDR3 is 15 amino acids long. The germline CDR1 and CDR2 sequences are PRHDT and FYEKMQ (reference sequence). The CDR3 protein is CASSPRSLIGETQYF. DNA for the CDR3: TGTGCCAGCAGCCCCCGGTCTCTGATAGGGGAGACCCAGTACTTC.

This clone came up once. V gene TRBV7-3 combines with J gene TRBJ1-6; weak D call: TRBD1 (5 bases). This CDR3 has 13 residues. Germline V lookup: CDR1 SGHTA, CDR2 FQGTGA. V was cut by 7 bases and J by 7 bases, with 11 bases left in between. CDR3 DNA: TGTGCCAGCAACAATGGGGGAAATTCACCCCTCCACTTT. Translated: CASNNGGNSPLHF. The variable domain in full, completed from reference TRBV7-3 and TRBJ1-6, reads GAGVSQTPSNKVTEKGKYVELRCDPISGHTALYWYRQSLGQGPEFLIYFQGTGAADDSGLPNDRFFAVRPEGSVSTLKIQRTERGDSAVYLCASNNGGNSPLHFGNGTRLTVT.

The table lists this clone with a count of one. The chain combines TRBV21-1 with TRBJ2-3; the table's D call TRBD2 went unverified against the DNA. TRBV21-1 is termed a pseudogene. The CDR3 contains 18 residues. CDR3 nucleotide sequence: TGTGCCAGCAGCAAAGTACAGGGACTAGCGGGTTGCACAGATACGCAGTATTTT. Translation: CASSKVQGLAGCTDTQYF.

CDR3 residues: CASSQTGRDTNEKLFF. CDR3 in DNA: TGCGCCAGCAGTCAGACGGGCAGGGACACTAATGAAAAACTGTTTTTT. The chain recombines TRBV23-1 with TRBJ1-4; tentatively, D is TRBD1 (5 bases). TRBV23-1 is an ORF, and what it does is uncertain. This CDR3 comprises 16 residues. The V end was cut by 3 bases, the J end by 2 bases, with 13 bases between.

The V and J genes are TRBV6-5 and TRBJ2-5; D is uncertain. V was shortened by 8 bases and J by 5 bases, with 6 bases between the two germline ends. The CDR3 loop spans 10 amino acids. Germline V lookup: CDR1 MNHEY, CDR2 SVGAGI. For the CDR3, the DNA is TGTGCCAGCGGAAGGGAGACCCAGTACTTC. Its translation is CASGRETQYF.